Sequencing of this T cell receptor (beta chain) was carried out in a study of cytomegalovirus exposure and HLA in healthy donors. Note on this clone: The antigen is not known.

Primers included in the PCR were 60 Vbeta and 13 Jbeta primers. Method: immunoSEQ multiplex PCR; TCRdb's copy keeps in-frame clones and lacks some. This table lists about 200,000 clones. The CDR3 is 14 residues long. V lost 4 bases and J 4 bases, leaving 13 bases between the germline ends. The germline gives CDR1 SGHTA, CDR2 FQGNSA. Study-level results: TCR sequences were mostly rare, though some public TCRs occurred in many donors. TCR beta sequences reportedly predicted most subjects' HLA-A and HLA-B alleles accurately. When analyzed later, the rates of TCR association showed variation by HLA locus, with DRB1 the most and HLA-C the fewest. High specificity and sensitivity for cytomegalovirus status were reported for the classifier.

The clonotype was recovered from a woman under 40 in good health and CMV-seropositive. The chain recombines TRBV7-2 with TRBJ1-1; no definite D call. Sequences were obtained from PBMCs. The CDR3 region is CASSSRGMSTEAFF. The CDR3, as DNA: TGTGCCAGCAGCTCCCGAGGTATGAGCACTGAAGCTTTCTTT.